These T cell receptor beta chains were read from a single sample in a study. TCRdb reprocessed the 5' RACE reads via MiXCR and lists one record per CDR3 protein. The table has tens of thousands of distinct CDR3 sequences, around a quarter seen once. Sequencing used naive CD4+ T cells sorted from blood. The receptors were sampled from a female donor with breast cancer. CDR3s include the opening cysteine and the closing phenylalanine or tryptophan. D genes are given only for firm matches. Clone size appears in some rows only: once, few, many, or a class for an expanded clone.

14	TRBV7-2	TRBD1	TRBJ2-7	NA	TGTGCCAGCAGAGGAAACAGGGGTAGCTACGAGCAGTACTTC	CASRGNRGSYEQYF
15	TRBV4-1	NA	TRBJ2-5	few	TGCGCCAGCAGCCAAGAAGGGAGAGGGGAAGAGACCCAGTACTTC	CASSQEGRGEETQYF
15	TRBV24-1	TRBD1	TRBJ2-3	NA	TGTGCCACCAGTGACTCGGGACAGCTCACAGATACGCAGTATTTT	CATSDSGQLTDTQYF
14	TRBV6-5	NA	TRBJ1-1	few	TGTGCCAGCAGTTACTCGGGGCGGACAACTGAAGCTTTCTTT	CASSYSGRTTEAFF
14	TRBV28	NA	TRBJ2-7	NA	TGTGCCAGCAGTTTGGTGGGCGAATCCTACGAGCAGTACTTC	CASSLVGESYEQYF
16	TRBV4-2	NA	TRBJ1-2	NA	TGTGCCAGCAGCCAAGGAATTTCACAGGGCGTCTATGGCTACACCTTC	CASSQGISQGVYGYTF
15	TRBV28	NA	TRBJ2-1	NA	TGTGCCACCTATACTTTTAGGGGAACCTACAATGAGCAGTTCTTC	CATYTFRGTYNEQFF
11	TRBV7-9	NA	TRBJ1-2	few	TGTGCCATCCAGGGTAGGGATGGCTACACCTTC	CAIQGRDGYTF
17	TRBV7-8	TRBD1	TRBJ2-7	few	TGTGCCAGCAGCCTCAGGGGGCAGGGGGCTACGTCCTACGAGCAGTACTTC	CASSLRGQGATSYEQYF
13	TRBV27	NA	TRBJ1-1	NA	TGTGCCAGCAGCAGCAGAATGAACACTGAAGCTTTCTTT	CASSSRMNTEAFF
14	TRBV7-2	NA	TRBJ1-6	many	TGTGCCAGCAGCTTGGGGACGATGAATTCACCCCTCCACTTT	CASSLGTMNSPLHF
15	TRBV10-3	NA	TRBJ2-3	many	TGTGCCATCAGTGACCCTCGGGGTGCGGTAGATACGCAGTATTTT	CAISDPRGAVDTQYF
13	TRBV7-6	NA	TRBJ2-3	NA	TGTGCCAGCAGCTTAGCGAGGGCAGATACGCAGTATTTT	CASSLARADTQYF
17	TRBV14	TRBD2	TRBJ2-1	NA	TGTGCCAGCAGCCAAGGGTCCGGGACTAGCGGGAAGAATGAGCAGTTCTTC	CASSQGSGTSGKNEQFF
12	TRBV30	TRBD1	TRBJ2-3	NA	TGTGCCTGGACCCCGGGACAGCATACGCAGTATTTT	CAWTPGQHTQYF
13	TRBV7-8	NA	TRBJ2-1	NA	TGTGCCAGCAGCATAGGACTTTACAATGGGCAGTTCTTC	CASSIGLYNGQFF
14	TRBV29-1	NA	TRBJ1-2	NA	TGCGGCGTGGAACATCGGAACACGGGACATGGCTACACCTTC	CGVEHRNTGHGYTF
16	TRBV30	TRBD1	TRBJ1-1	few	TGTGCCTGGTCGCGGACCCGACAGGGGGGGAACACTGAAGCTTTCTTT	CAWSRTRQGGNTEAFF